A single sample is the source of the 31 T cell receptor beta chains below, sequenced in a study of blood T cell repertoires in COVID-19. Sequencing used immunoSEQ multiplex PCR; TCRdb keeps in-frame clones, though not all of them. This sample carries about 260,000 clones, more than 75% of them seen once, and the ten largest clones take over 2%. Sequencing used peripheral blood. These receptors all come from a woman aged 45-60 years with acute or convalescent COVID-19.

This rearrangement joins TRBV7-6 to TRBJ2-5; D is unresolved. The V gene lost 0 bases and the J gene lost 2 bases, with 4 bases spanning the gap. Germline V gene lookup returns CDR1 SGHVS and CDR2 FNYEAQ. CDR3 length equals 13 residues. DNA of the CDR3: TGTGCCAGCAGCTTAGCAGAGCAAGAGACCCAGTACTTC. Translating gives CASSLAEQETQYF.

The chain combines TRBV6-4 with TRBJ1-3; D is undetermined. Looked up from germline, CDR1 is MRHNA and CDR2 is SNTAGT. This CDR3 is 18 amino acids long. Deletions cut 3 bases from V and 0 bases from J, with 18 bases between. The CDR3 reads CASSDAPRLLPSGNTIYF. The CDR3 nucleotides are TGTGCCAGCAGTGATGCCCCTAGACTGCTACCCTCTGGAAACACCATATATTTT.

The chain links TRBV5-1 to TRBJ2-5; TRBD1 is a possible D gene (5 bases). The CDR3 spans 14 residues. Trimming left V 2 bases short and J 0 bases short, with 8 bases between. Germline assignment: CDR1 SGHRS and CDR2 YFSETQ. In nucleotides, the CDR3 is TGCGCCAGCAGCTTCCAGGGAAACCAAGAGACCCAGTACTTC. It yields the protein CASSFQGNQETQYF.

The chain combines TRBV7-9 with TRBJ2-2, with D possibly being TRBD1 (5 bases). This CDR3 region has 15 residues. V was cut by 4 bases and J by 6 bases, with 15 bases left in between. Germline V CDR1 and CDR2: SEHNR, FQNEAQ (reference sequence). In nucleotides, the CDR3 is TGTGCCAGCAGCTCGACAGAAAGGATGGCCGGGGAGCTGTTTTTT. It codes for CASSSTERMAGELFF.

The genes are TRBV7-9 and TRBJ1-3, with 8 bases fitting TRBD1. Per the germline V gene, CDR1 is SEHNR and CDR2 is FQNEAQ (reference sequence). With V trimmed by 5 bases and J by 4 bases, 7 bases remained unmatched. The CDR3 totals 15 residues. DNA of the CDR3: TGTGCCAGCAGCCCACTTGGGACAGGAGGAAACACCATATATTTT. Translation: CASSPLGTGGNTIYF.

On this clone: One junction end does not reproduce the germline sequence, and a read error may be involved. The chain is built from TRBV5-6 and TRBJ2-7, with D possibly being TRBD2 (5 bases). Germline values: CDR1 SGHDT, CDR2 YYEEEE. This CDR3 has 12 amino acids. Written as DNA, the CDR3 is TGTGCCAGCAGCGAGGACTGGGCAGTCCAGGACTTC. This sequence encodes CASSEDWAVQDF. Full variable domain (rest looked up from reference TRBV5-6 and TRBJ2-7): DAGVTQSPTHLIKTRGQQVTLRCSPKSGHDTVSWYQQALGQGPQFIFQYYEEEERQRGNFPDRFSGHQFPNYSSELNVNALLLGDSALYLCASSEDWAVQDFGPGTRLTVT.

This clone was observed once. J is TRBJ2-5 and V is TRBV29-1, with D tentatively TRBD2 (6 bases). From germline, CDR1 is SQVTM and CDR2 ANQGSEA. The CDR3 covers 12 residues. V was shortened by 7 bases and J by 4 bases, with 13 bases between the two germline ends. The CDR3 nucleotides read TGCAGCGGGAGGGCCTCGGCAGAGACCCAGTACTTC. Translated: CSGRASAETQYF. Full variable domain (rest looked up from reference TRBV29-1 and TRBJ2-5): SAVISQKPSRDICQRGTSLTIQCQVDSQVTMMFWYRQQPGQSLTLIATANQGSEATYESGFVIDKFPISRPNLTFSTLTVSNMSPEDSSIYLCSGRASAETQYFGPGTRLLVL.

The chain carries TRBV28 and TRBJ1-3; a possible D gene is TRBD1 (6 bases). The CDR3 extends over 16 amino acids. V dropped 5 bases and J dropped 5 bases, with 19 bases sitting between them. The germline gives CDR1 MDHEN, CDR2 SYDVKM. CDR3 sequence: CASSHQGSGFRNTIYF. In DNA form, the CDR3 reads TGTGCCAGCAGTCACCAGGGGTCGGGCTTCCGAAACACCATATATTTT.

Here the CDR3 DNA reads TGTGCCAGCAGTGAAAGGAGGGGGGGGCAGCCCCAGCATTTT. Its protein is CASSERRGGQPQHF. This sequence joins TRBV25-1 and TRBJ1-5; TRBD1 is a possible D gene (6 bases). Trimming removed 2 bases from V and 7 bases from J, with 12 bases in between. The CDR3 consists of 14 residues. The germline V gene has CDR1 MGHDK and CDR2 SYGVNS.

The chain employs TRBV4-2 and TRBJ2-3; D is undetermined. This CDR3 has 15 amino acids. Germline CDR1 reads LGHNA; CDR2 reads YNFKEQ. V dropped 0 bases and J dropped 3 bases, with 10 bases sitting between them. This CDR3 reads CASSQDATRTDTQYF. The CDR3 DNA reads TGTGCCAGCAGCCAAGATGCCACTCGAACAGATACGCAGTATTTT.

The gene calls are TRBV19 and TRBJ2-3, with 14 positions matching TRBD2. V lost 5 bases and J lost 4; bases outside the gene matches: 5. The V gene's germline CDR1 is LNHDA and CDR2 SQIVND (reference sequence). The CDR3 covers 16 residues. The CDR3 here is CASSLGLAGGADTQYF. CDR3 nucleotides: TGTGCCAGTAGTCTCGGACTAGCGGGAGGTGCAGATACGCAGTATTTT.

The chain couples TRBV24-1 to TRBJ1-5; D not certain. In germline, CDR1 is KGHDR, CDR2 SFDVKD. V was trimmed by 6 bases and J by 0 bases, leaving 2 bases between them. The CDR3 extends over 12 amino acids. DNA for the CDR3: TGTGCCACCAGTCTTAGCAATCAGCCCCAGCATTTT. This sequence encodes CATSLSNQPQHF.

The rearrangement uses TRBV27 and TRBJ2-4; a weak D match, TRBD2 (6 bases). The V end was cut by 2 bases, the J end by 0 bases, with 14 bases between. There are 17 residues in the CDR3. CDR1 is MNHEY, CDR2 SMNVEV, per germline (reference sequence). The CDR3 region has the DNA TGTGCCAGCAGTTTACGGTGGGGGGTGGTAGCCAAAAACATTCAGTACTTC. Translated: CASSLRWGVVAKNIQYF.

The J gene is TRBJ2-1, the V gene TRBV5-6; D unclear. CDR3 length equals 15 residues. From germline, CDR1 is SGHDT and CDR2 YYEEEE. Trimming left V 0 bases short and J 0 bases short, with 7 bases between. CDR3 in amino acids: CASSLDISSYNEQFF. Here the CDR3 DNA reads TGTGCCAGCAGCTTGGACATCAGCTCCTACAATGAGCAGTTCTTC.

This sequence joins TRBV11-2 and TRBJ2-7; 7 nucleotides align to TRBD2. V shed 3 bases and J 3 bases; nucleotides not matched to a gene: 5. CDR3 length: 14 residues. Germline loops: CDR1 SGHAT, CDR2 FQNNGV. The CDR3 region has the DNA TGTGCCAGCAGCTTGGAGCTAGCGGACTACGAGCAGTACTTC. As protein: CASSLELADYEQYF. The full variable domain, with the rest looked up from reference TRBV11-2 and TRBJ2-7, is EAGVAQSPRYKIIEKRQSVAFWCNPISGHATLYWYQQILGQGPKLLIQFQNNGVVDDSQLPKDRFSAERLKGVDSTLKIQPAKLEDSAVYLCASSLELADYEQYFGPGTRLTVT.

The chain couples TRBV5-1 to TRBJ1-1, with unresolved D. The CDR3 loop spans 14 amino acids. In germline, CDR1 is SGHRS, CDR2 YFSETQ. V lost 2 bases and J lost 1, with 9 bases in between. The CDR3 protein is CASSLSVPNTEAFF. CDR3 bases: TGCGCCAGCAGCTTATCAGTGCCGAACACTGAAGCTTTCTTT.

CDR3 sequence: CASTPSSTGSGTQYF. The CDR3 DNA sequence: TGTGCCAGCACCCCCTCCTCGACAGGGTCGGGGACCCAGTACTTC. The V call is TRBV6-5, the J call TRBJ2-5, with TRBD1 matching 7 bases. V lost 7 bases to trimming and J lost 7 bases; unmatched junction nucleotides: 15. Looked up from germline, CDR1 is MNHEY and CDR2 is SVGAGI. This CDR3 spans 15 amino acids.

The chain carries TRBV15 and TRBJ1-1, with unresolved D. V gave up 5 bases and J gave up 5 bases, with 18 bases separating them. Per germline, CDR1 LNHNV and CDR2 YYDKDF (reference sequence). This CDR3 comprises 15 residues. CDR3 residues: CATSSRPSRGTEAFF. As DNA, the CDR3 is TGTGCCACCAGCTCCCGTCCGTCCCGAGGGACTGAAGCTTTCTTT.

The chain carries TRBV4-2 and TRBJ1-5; D uncertain. Germline-derived CDR1 and CDR2 are LGHNA and YNFKEQ. Trimming cost V 4 bases and J 5 bases, with 15 bases left between them. The CDR3 contains 15 residues. CDR3 loop: CASSLVKGVDQPQHF. The CDR3 DNA follows: TGTGCCAGCAGCCTCGTGAAGGGAGTGGATCAGCCCCAGCATTTT.

The rearrangement links TRBV7-6 to TRBJ2-1; 9 nucleotides agree with TRBD1. The V gene's germline CDR1 is SGHVS and CDR2 FNYEAQ. The V gene end was trimmed by 4 bases and the J gene end by 4 bases; junction bases not matched to a gene: 5. The CDR3 has 15 residues. The CDR3 DNA sequence: TGTGCCAGCAGCTCCGGGACAGGGTCGTACAATGAGCAGTTCTTC. Encoded protein: CASSSGTGSYNEQFF.

This clone showed up just once. This chain's CDR3 is CASSILGRPYEQYF. The CDR3 bases are TGTGCCAGCAGCATCCTGGGCAGACCCTACGAGCAGTACTTC. The gene calls are TRBV28 and TRBJ2-7, with D unresolved. The CDR3 has 14 residues. V shed 6 bases and J shed 2 bases, with 14 bases lying between them. Per the germline V gene, CDR1 is MDHEN and CDR2 is SYDVKM.

The chain has TRBV7-2 and TRBJ1-3, with D unclear. Trimming removed 1 base from V and 0 bases from J, with 7 bases in between. The CDR3 totals 15 residues. Germline V CDR1 and CDR2: SGHTA, FQGNSA. CDR3 DNA sequence: TGTGCCAGCAGCTTAGAAGCTAACTCTGGAAACACCATATATTTT. It yields the protein CASSLEANSGNTIYF.

The rearrangement uses TRBV5-6 and TRBJ1-3, with D hard to call. Germline lookup yields CDR1 SGHDT and CDR2 YYEEEE. Trimming removed 1 base at V and 7 bases at J, with 12 bases between. CDR3 length: 14 residues. The CDR3 is CASSLLGEDNTIYF. The CDR3 DNA sequence: TGTGCCAGCAGCTTGCTTGGGGAGGACAACACCATATATTTT.

This chain uses TRBV5-1 with TRBJ2-7; the match to TRBD2 covers 7 bases. Germline CDR1 reads SGHRS; CDR2 reads YFSETQ. There are 15 residues in the CDR3. Losses at the gene ends were 3 bases for V and 2 bases for J; bases not matched to a gene: 8. The chain's CDR3 is CASSSLERGTYEQYF. The CDR3 DNA reads as TGCGCCAGCAGCTCCCTTGAGCGGGGCACCTACGAGCAGTACTTC. The full variable domain, rest sourced from reference TRBV5-1 and TRBJ2-7, is KAGVTQTPRYLIKTRGQQVTLSCSPISGHRSVSWYQQTPGQGLQFLFEYFSETQRNKGNFPGRFSGRQFSNSRSEMNVSTLELGDSALYLCASSSLERGTYEQYFGPGTRLTVT.

The CDR3 loop reads CASRTTPMNTEAFF. The CDR3 region has the DNA TGTGCCAGCAGGACGACACCGATGAACACTGAAGCTTTCTTT. J is TRBJ1-1 and V is TRBV28; D gene ambiguous. The CDR3 consists of 14 residues. Per germline, CDR1 MDHEN and CDR2 SYDVKM. The V gene lost 6 bases and the J gene lost 0 bases, with 11 bases spanning the gap.

The V call is TRBV9, the J call TRBJ2-3; the match to TRBD1 covers 12 bases. V gave up 2 bases and J gave up 12 bases; unmatched junction bases: 1. Germline CDR1 SGDLS, CDR2 YYNGEE. The CDR3 is 12 residues long. CDR3 nucleotides: TGTGCCAGCAGCGTTGGGACAGGGGGCCAGTATTTT. Amino acid sequence: CASSVGTGGQYF.

The chain joins TRBV4-1 to TRBJ2-2; TRBD2 might be the D (6 bases). Germline assignment: CDR1 MGHRA and CDR2 YSYEKL. CDR3 length equals 16 residues. V dropped 2 bases and J dropped 4 bases, with 14 bases sitting between them. As DNA, the CDR3 is TGCGCCAGCAGCCAACAGTTTCTAGCGCGCACCGGGGAGCTGTTTTTT. This encodes CASSQQFLARTGELFF.

This chain uses TRBV18 with TRBJ1-3; the D gene is possibly TRBD1 (6 bases). The germline V gene encodes CDR1 KGHSH and CDR2 LQKENI. The V end lost 3 bases, the J end lost 1 base, and 7 bases lay between the germline ends. CDR3 length: 14 residues. In DNA, the CDR3 is TGTGCCAGCTCACCCGGACAGTCTGGAAACACCATATATTTT. It specifies CASSPGQSGNTIYF.

The rearrangement links TRBV4-1 to TRBJ2-5; 8 bases are a match to TRBD2. The CDR3 covers 16 residues. V lost 4 bases to trimming and J lost 1 base; unmatched junction nucleotides: 8. The germline CDR1 and CDR2 sequences are MGHRA and YSYEKL. The CDR3 loop is CASSPRRLALQETQYF. The DNA for the CDR3 is TGCGCCAGCAGCCCCCGCCGACTAGCGCTCCAAGAGACCCAGTACTTC.

The chain employs TRBV11-3 and TRBJ2-7; TRBD2 matches at 10 bases. V gave up 5 bases and J gave up 2 bases; unmatched junction bases: 6. Germline values: CDR1 SGHNT, CDR2 YENEEA. This CDR3 is built from 15 residues. CDR3 DNA sequence: TGTGCCAGCAGCGCCGGACTAGCGGCAACCTACGAGCAGTACTTC. Its protein product is CASSAGLAATYEQYF.

The rearrangement joins TRBV2 to TRBJ1-5, with a possible D match to TRBD1 (5 bases). In germline, CDR1 is SNHLY, CDR2 FYNNEI. CDR3 length equals 15 residues. V was pared by 4 bases and J by 2 bases, with 12 bases between. The CDR3 here is CASSAGGMGNQPQHF. The CDR3 bases are TGTGCCAGCAGTGCGGGGGGTATGGGCAATCAGCCCCAGCATTTT.